The 30 T cell receptor beta chains below all came from one sample that was sequenced in a study of vaccination effects on CD4 cells after COVID-19. Sequencing used immunoSEQ multiplex PCR; TCRdb keeps in-frame clones, though not all of them. This sample has 71,000 or so clones, with around 76% found just once. Pools of viral peptides were used by the ViraFEST assay to expand antigen-specific CD4+ T cells ahead of sequencing. Culture proceeded for approximately 9 days, and CD4+ T cells were then isolated. In the vaccine recipients, nucleocapsid antibodies were negative and there was no prior SARS-CoV-2 infection. These receptors lack a known antigen. The specimen comprised CD4+ T cells from PBMCs cultured with HCoV-OC43 spike peptides, sampled before COVID-19 vaccination. Specified subset: HCoV-OC43 spike overlapping peptide pool stimulation. These receptors originate from a human donor who received a COVID-19 vaccine.

V gene TRBV5-1 combines with J gene TRBJ1-2, with D perhaps TRBD1 (5 bases). The germline gives CDR1 SGHRS, CDR2 YFSETQ. Between the trimmed V and J ends, which lost 3 bases and 0 bases, there was a span of 12 bases. The CDR3 consists of 15 residues. CDR3 nucleotide sequence: TGCGCCAGCAGCTCGCGGGGCCAAGCTAACTATGGCTACACCTTC. Amino acid sequence: CASSSRGQANYGYTF.

In this sample, this clone turned up once. The chain joins TRBV3-1 (or the pseudogene TRBV3-2) to TRBJ1-1; D not certain. Trimming pared 5 bases from V and 1 base from J, leaving 5 bases between. Germline V gene lookup returns CDR1 LGHDT and CDR2 YNNKEL (reference sequence). The CDR3 runs 12 residues. CDR3 residues: CASSWGNTEAFF. Here the CDR3 DNA reads TGTGCCAGCAGCTGGGGGAACACTGAAGCTTTCTTT.

V usage is TRBV6-5 and J usage is TRBJ1-5; TRBD1 matches at 8 bases. Trimming cost V 6 bases and J 2 bases; bases outside gene matches: 6. This CDR3 is built from 15 residues. Germline assignment: CDR1 MNHEY and CDR2 SVGAGI. The CDR3 loop reads CASSQGALGNQPQHF. CDR3 DNA: TGTGCCAGCAGCCAGGGGGCGTTGGGCAATCAGCCCCAGCATTTT.

This clone was seen a few times. The chain links TRBV25-1 to TRBJ1-1, with D perhaps TRBD1 (5 bases). There are 15 residues in the CDR3. Trimming took 7 bases from V and 0 from J, leaving 15 bases between them. Germline V gene lookup returns CDR1 MGHDK and CDR2 SYGVNS. CDR3 protein: CASKGQGGVNTEAFF. The DNA of the CDR3 is TGTGCCAGCAAAGGCCAGGGCGGCGTGAACACTGAAGCTTTCTTT. Full variable domain (rest looked up from reference TRBV25-1 and TRBJ1-1): EADIYQTPRYLVIGTGKKITLECSQTMGHDKMYWYQQDPGMELHLIHYSYGVNSTEKGDLSSESTVSRIRTEHFPLTLESARPSHTSQYLCASKGQGGVNTEAFFGQGTRLTVV.

In this sample, this clone turned up a few times. This chain connects TRBV27 to TRBJ2-2, with unresolved D. Germline lookup yields CDR1 MNHEY and CDR2 SMNVEV (reference sequence). CDR3 length equals 19 residues. V was pared by 3 bases and J by 0 bases, with 20 bases between. Here the CDR3 DNA reads TGTGCCAGCAGTTTTAATATATCGGTCGACCGAACGAACACCGGGGAGCTGTTTTTT. Its translation is CASSFNISVDRTNTGELFF.

The chain uses TRBV29-1 and TRBJ2-5, with D maybe TRBD1 (5 bases). With 3 bases removed from V and 5 bases from J, the gap between germline ends came to 10 bases. The CDR3 has 12 residues. Germline lookup yields CDR1 SQVTM and CDR2 ANQGSEA. Written as DNA, the CDR3 is TGCAGCGTTGAGAAGGGGTCGGAGACCCAGTACTTC. Protein product: CSVEKGSETQYF.

V usage is TRBV28 and J usage is TRBJ1-5; D remains unclear. Trimming removed 6 bases from V and 2 bases from J, with 5 bases in between. The CDR3 is 12 residues long. The germline V gene encodes CDR1 MDHEN and CDR2 SYDVKM. Here the CDR3 DNA reads TGTGCCAGCAGAAGGGGCAATCAGCCCCAGCATTTT. Its translation: CASRRGNQPQHF.

The chain has TRBV4-3 and TRBJ1-6; 7 bases are a match to TRBD1. CDR3 length equals 19 residues. The junction had 10 bases not matched to a gene; V was cut back by 0 bases and J by 2 bases. The germline V gene encodes CDR1 LGHNA and CDR2 YSLEER. The CDR3 coding sequence is TGCGCCAGCAGCCAAGATATATCCAGGGGGGACACCTATAATTCACCCCTCCACTTT. This sequence encodes CASSQDISRGDTYNSPLHF.

J is TRBJ1-6 and V is TRBV7-6; D ambiguous. Germline V gene sequence: CDR1 SGHVS, CDR2 FNYEAQ. The CDR3 sequence is 12 residues long. Trimming removed 4 bases from V and 7 bases from J, with 5 bases in between. In DNA, the CDR3 is TGTGCCAGCAGCTCGTCAAATTCACCCCTCCACTTT. It translates to CASSSSNSPLHF.

This sequence joins TRBV5-5 and TRBJ2-7, with D maybe TRBD2 (6 bases). Trimming took off 4 bases at V and 5 bases at J, with 19 bases between the two ends. Germline CDR1 is SGHKS and CDR2 is YYEKEE (reference sequence). CDR3 length equals 15 residues. CDR3 protein: CASSLGGLEANEQYV. The CDR3, as DNA: TGTGCCAGCAGCCTGGGGGGACTGGAGGCTAACGAGCAGTACGTC.

This clone was observed a single time. V gene TRBV9 combines with J gene TRBJ2-5, with D tentatively TRBD1 (6 bases). V lost 4 bases and J 2 bases, leaving 15 bases between the germline ends. The CDR3 spans 15 residues. Germline V lookup: CDR1 SGDLS, CDR2 YYNGEE. CDR3 bases: TGTGCCAGCAGCACTCTACAGGGTCTGCAAGAGACCCAGTACTTC. It is translated as CASSTLQGLQETQYF.

In DNA, the CDR3 is TGTGCCAGCAGCCGACAGGGGACGGAGACCCAGTACTTC. It codes for CASSRQGTETQYF. The chain joins TRBV5-4 to TRBJ2-5; the match to TRBD1 covers 8 bases. This CDR3 spans 13 amino acids. Germline V gene lookup returns CDR1 SGHNT and CDR2 YYREEE (reference sequence). Trimming cost V 4 bases and J 5 bases; bases outside gene matches: 4.

The gene calls are TRBV19 and TRBJ2-7, with TRBD2 matching 7 bases. There are 14 residues in the CDR3. With 3 bases clipped from V and 3 bases from J, the junction kept 5 bases outside the gene matches. Germline lookup yields CDR1 LNHDA and CDR2 SQIVND (reference sequence). CDR3 sequence: CASSMRAGDYEQYV. The CDR3, as DNA: TGTGCCAGTAGTATGAGGGCGGGGGACTACGAGCAGTACGTC.

The chain carries TRBV5-1 and TRBJ2-3; 7 positions match TRBD1. CDR3 size: 15 residues. Germline V gene sequence: CDR1 SGHRS, CDR2 YFSETQ. Trimming cost V 1 base and J 4 bases; bases outside gene matches: 6. In DNA form, the CDR3 reads TGCGCCAGCAGCTTGCTGGATACAGGGGCAGATACGCAGTATTTT. Encoded protein: CASSLLDTGADTQYF.

This rearrangement joins TRBV3-1 (or the pseudogene TRBV3-2) to TRBJ2-1; possible D gene TRBD2, 6 bases. V lost 1 base to trimming and J lost 10 bases, with 11 bases between them. The CDR3 is 13 residues long. The germline V gene encodes CDR1 LGHDT and CDR2 YNNKEL (reference sequence). The CDR3 DNA sequence: TGTGCCAGCAGCCAAGCGGAGGGATCCGAGCAGTTCTTC. As protein: CASSQAEGSEQFF.

The genes are TRBV29-1 and TRBJ1-1; D uncertain. CDR1 SQVTM and CDR2 ANQGSEA come from the germline V gene. Trimming left V 2 bases short and J 1 base short, with 11 bases between. The CDR3 runs to 14 residues. The CDR3 is CSVEKPGRNTEAFF. As DNA, the CDR3 is TGCAGCGTTGAAAAGCCGGGAAGGAACACTGAAGCTTTCTTT.

The chain recombines TRBV10-2 with TRBJ1-1, with 9 positions matching TRBD1. The CDR3 length is 15 residues. Germline CDR1 is WSHSY and CDR2 is SAAADI. V lost 7 bases, J lost 0 bases, and 6 bases stayed unmatched. CDR3 coding DNA: TGCGCCAGCACTGACCGGGACAGGGTGAACACTGAAGCTTTCTTT. Protein product: CASTDRDRVNTEAFF.

CDR3 sequence: CASSESERGQSKNIQYF. The DNA of the CDR3 is TGCGCCAGCAGTGAGTCGGAGAGGGGGCAAAGCAAAAACATTCAGTACTTC. The V and J genes are TRBV10-1 and TRBJ2-4; TRBD1 matches 7 bases. Trimming took 0 bases from V and 3 from J; bases not matched to a gene: 8. Germline V lookup: CDR1 WNHNN, CDR2 SYGVQD (reference sequence). The CDR3 consists of 17 residues.

This chain uses TRBV7-2 with TRBJ1-2, with TRBD1 identical over 10 bases. This CDR3 region has 16 residues. Trimming removed 5 bases from V and 8 bases from J; junction bases left unmatched: 14. Germline V lookup: CDR1 SGHTA, CDR2 FQGNSA. The CDR3, as DNA: TGTGCCAGCAGCCCGGGGGCGACAGGGGGCTCACGAGGCTACACCTTC. It yields the protein CASSPGATGGSRGYTF.

The genes are TRBV3-1 (or the pseudogene TRBV3-2) and TRBJ2-1, with 8 positions matching TRBD1. V gave up 3 bases and J gave up 9 bases; unmatched junction bases: 10. This CDR3 is built from 15 residues. Germline assignment: CDR1 LGHDT and CDR2 YNNKEL (reference sequence). CDR3 in amino acids: CASSHPGQGGGEQFF. DNA for the CDR3: TGTGCCAGCAGCCACCCAGGACAGGGTGGGGGTGAGCAGTTCTTC.

The V and J genes are TRBV4-2 and TRBJ1-4; 9 bases map to TRBD1. With V trimmed by 0 bases and J by 7 bases, 3 bases remained unmatched. The CDR3 extends over 15 amino acids. The germline CDR1 and CDR2 sequences are LGHNA and YNFKEQ. CDR3 residues: CASSQEGTGSEKLFF. The CDR3 DNA sequence: TGTGCCAGCAGCCAAGAAGGGACAGGGAGTGAAAAACTGTTTTTT.

The rearrangement links TRBV30 to TRBJ1-2; D is ambiguous. CDR1 GTSNPN and CDR2 SVGIG come from the germline V gene (reference sequence). This CDR3 comprises 13 residues. V lost 4 bases to trimming and J lost 0 bases, with 9 bases between them. In DNA form, the CDR3 reads TGTGCCTGGAATAACGGGACTAACTATGGCTACACCTTC. Residues: CAWNNGTNYGYTF.

This clone was seen once. The genes are TRBV18 and TRBJ2-6; possible D gene TRBD1, 6 bases. This CDR3 region has 16 residues. The germline V gene encodes CDR1 KGHSH and CDR2 LQKENI. Trimming removed 4 bases from V and 4 bases from J, with 14 bases in between. The chain's CDR3 is CASSLQGYGGANVLTF. The CDR3, as DNA: TGTGCCAGCTCACTGCAGGGGTATGGCGGGGCCAACGTCCTGACTTTC.

The chain employs TRBV19 and TRBJ2-3; unclear D gene. This CDR3 contains 11 residues. V was cut by 8 bases and J by 3 bases, with 6 bases left in between. The germline V gene has CDR1 LNHDA and CDR2 SQIVND (reference sequence). The CDR3 region has the DNA TGTGCCAGTTCTACGACAGATACGCAGTATTTT. Amino acids: CASSTTDTQYF.

This clone was seen more than once but under ten times. The genes are TRBV7-2 and TRBJ2-2, with a possible D match to TRBD2 (6 bases). Trimming removed 5 bases at V and 8 bases at J, with 27 bases between. Germline CDR1 SGHTA, CDR2 FQGNSA. There are 18 residues in the CDR3. The CDR3 DNA reads as TGTGCCAGCAGCCCAAGCCTTCGTTGGGGGGTGACGTTAGGGGAGCTGTTTTTT. It specifies CASSPSLRWGVTLGELFF.

The rearrangement uses TRBV7-9 and TRBJ1-1; D unclear. CDR3 length: 14 amino acids. The germline gives CDR1 SEHNR, CDR2 FQNEAQ (reference sequence). The V and J ends lost 6 bases and 2 bases respectively, with 13 bases between them. CDR3 loop: CASSGIAGNTEAFF. DNA for the CDR3: TGTGCCAGCAGTGGAATCGCGGGTAACACTGAAGCTTTCTTT.

This rearrangement joins TRBV7-6 to TRBJ1-1; D is perhaps TRBD1 (6 bases). Per germline, CDR1 SGHVS and CDR2 FNYEAQ. The CDR3 spans 15 residues. V was trimmed by 4 bases and J by 1 base, leaving 13 bases between them. CDR3 protein: CASSSYREGNTEAFF. Here the CDR3 DNA reads TGTGCCAGCAGCTCCTACAGGGAAGGGAACACTGAAGCTTTCTTT.

This clone has only a few counts. The chain uses TRBV30 and TRBJ1-1; D is ambiguous. Trimming shortened V by 5 bases and J by 2 bases, and 9 bases separated the two germline ends. There are 12 residues in the CDR3. Germline V gives CDR1 GTSNPN, CDR2 SVGIG (reference sequence). This chain's CDR3 is CAWSSLNTEAFF. CDR3 in DNA: TGTGCCTGGTCTTCTCTCAACACTGAAGCTTTCTTT. Based on the CDR3 plus reference TRBV30 and TRBJ1-1, the full variable domain is SQTIHQWPATLVQPVGSPLSLECTVEGTSNPNLYWYRQAAGRGLQLLFYSVGIGQISSEVPQNLSASRPQDRQFILSSKKLLLSDSGFYLCAWSSLNTEAFFGQGTRLTVV.

This chain joins TRBV6-5 and TRBJ1-2, with 11 nucleotides matching TRBD1. The trim removed 1 base at V and 6 bases at J, leaving 7 bases unmatched. Germline V gene sequence: CDR1 MNHEY, CDR2 SVGAGI. This CDR3 has 16 amino acids. The CDR3 DNA is TGTGCCAGCAGTTACTATCGGACAGGGGGCGAAAATGGCTACACCTTC. Protein sequence: CASSYYRTGGENGYTF.

The DNA for the CDR3 is TGTGCCAGCAGCCCTTTCGGCCCTGCAACTAATGAAAAACTGTTTTTT. This gives the protein CASSPFGPATNEKLFF. The rearrangement uses TRBV3-1 (or the pseudogene TRBV3-2) and TRBJ1-4; no reliable D call. The CDR3 totals 16 residues. V was clipped by 4 bases and J by 0 bases, with 12 bases between them. CDR1 and CDR2 from the germline V gene are LGHDT and YNNKEL (reference sequence).